The rows below give T cell receptor beta chains drawn from one sample of a study of CD8 T cells in Susac syndrome. Each CDR3 protein gets one entry after TCRdb re-called the immunoSEQ multiplex PCR reads with MiXCR. The repertoire holds 150,000 to 200,000 distinct CDR3 sequences, with 90% to 96% as singletons. The sequenced sample was CD4+ T cells from PBMCs. These receptor sequences come from a human donor with Susac syndrome. CDR3s include the opening cysteine and the closing phenylalanine or tryptophan. Each record gives: J gene, clone size, V gene, CDR3 protein. Clone sizes are given selectively: once, few, many, or a class where the clone is expanded.

J: TRBJ2-2
size: NA
V: TRBV29-1
CDR3: CSVLTSGFTGELFF

J: TRBJ1-6
size: NA
V: TRBV2
CDR3: CASSEGTGSSPLHF

J: TRBJ2-7
size: NA
V: TRBV5-1
CDR3: CASSLDRSSYEQYF

J: TRBJ2-7
size: once
V: TRBV7-2
CDR3: CASSLNPQGGSAQQYF

J: TRBJ2-7
size: NA
V: TRBV7-2
CDR3: CASSLYGTSGPYEQYF

J: TRBJ1-1
size: NA
V: TRBV5-1
CDR3: CASSAGWKVGVEAFF

J: TRBJ2-2
size: NA
V: TRBV20-1
CDR3: CSARPDRRLNTGELFF

J: TRBJ2-1
size: NA
V: TRBV28
CDR3: CASRGQGDNNEQFF

J: TRBJ1-1
size: NA
V: TRBV2
CDR3: CASSVKGQGNTEAFF

J: TRBJ2-2
size: NA
V: TRBV4-3
CDR3: CASSQEVRAGELFF

J: TRBJ2-7
size: once
V: TRBV29-1
CDR3: CSVGGGQGLYEQYF

J: TRBJ1-2
size: NA
V: TRBV30
CDR3: CAWGKGVHGYTF

J: TRBJ1-5
size: NA
V: TRBV15
CDR3: CATSKEAQGISQPQHF

J: TRBJ1-3
size: NA
V: TRBV9
CDR3: CASSSSVAGTSGNTIYF

J: TRBJ1-5
size: NA
V: TRBV20-1
CDR3: CSASGINQPQHF

J: TRBJ2-1
size: NA
V: TRBV20-1
CDR3: CGVAGRAGNEQFF

J: TRBJ2-1
size: NA
V: TRBV5-1
CDR3: CASSPEQTYNEQFF